Listed below are T cell receptor beta chains from one sample, sequenced in a study of spatial heterogeneity in lung cancer. One entry per CDR3 protein results from TCRdb running MiXCR on the 5' RACE reads. The table includes tens of thousands of distinct CDR3 sequences, roughly 10% detected once. The sequencing here drew on PBMCs, taken at surgery. These receptors were taken from a male donor with early-stage non-small cell lung cancer. Both conserved end residues are part of each CDR3. The D gene is left open where the match is weak. Clone size is not always given. Where it is, it says once, few, many or a class for expanded clones.

cdr3_aa cdr3_nt d_call v_call clone_size j_call cdr3_length
CSARVVLAGNTDTQYF TGCAGTGCTAGAGTAGTACTAGCGGGAAACACAGATACGCAGTATTTT TRBD2 TRBV20-1 - TRBJ2-3 16
CSVGTSGPYEQYF TGCAGCGTTGGGACTAGCGGCCCCTACGAGCAGTACTTC TRBD2 TRBV29-1 many TRBJ2-7 13
CASSLRTGGLDTQYF TGTGCCAGCAGTCTCAGGACAGGGGGTTTAGATACGCAGTATTTT TRBD1 TRBV28 - TRBJ2-3 15
CASSPLGAAGANVLTF TGTGCCAGCAGTCCATTGGGCGCGGCTGGGGCCAACGTCCTGACTTTC - TRBV25-1 many TRBJ2-6 16
CASSREEGAYEQYF TGTGCCAGCTCACGGGAGGAGGGGGCCTACGAGCAGTACTTC - TRBV18 many TRBJ2-7 14
CASSHSDRGGDTEAFF TGTGCCAGCAGCCACTCTGACCGGGGGGGTGACACTGAAGCTTTCTTT - TRBV11-2 few TRBJ1-1 16
CASSHDPDRAGNEQFF TGCGCCAGCAGCCATGACCCGGACAGGGCAGGGAATGAGCAGTTCTTC TRBD1 TRBV4-3 few TRBJ2-1 16
CSARVPTTDTQYF TGCAGTGCTAGAGTTCCGACCACAGATACGCAGTATTTT - TRBV20-1 - TRBJ2-3 13
CASSYLQRIEAFF TGTGCCAGCAGTTACCTTCAGAGAATTGAAGCTTTCTTT - TRBV6-6 many TRBJ1-1 13
CASSITGTGLYEQYF TGTGCCAGTAGTATTACAGGGACAGGCCTCTACGAGCAGTACTTC TRBD1 TRBV19 - TRBJ2-7 15
CAWSAGQGAGETQYF TGTGCCTGGAGTGCCGGACAGGGGGCGGGAGAGACCCAGTACTTC TRBD1 TRBV30 - TRBJ2-5 15
CATSDYTGTGVNEQYF TGTGCCACCAGTGATTACACCGGGACAGGGGTAAACGAGCAGTACTTC TRBD1 TRBV24-1 many TRBJ2-7 16
CASSLRGLTEAFF TGCGCCAGCAGTTTAAGGGGTTTGACTGAAGCTTTCTTT - TRBV5-1 many TRBJ1-1 13
CSVGDGSGNTIYF TGCAGCGTTGGGGACGGCTCTGGAAACACCATATATTTT - TRBV29-1 many TRBJ1-3 13
CSAPGLAGGTYEQYF TGCAGTGCCCCGGGACTAGCGGGGGGAACCTACGAGCAGTACTTC TRBD2 TRBV20-1 many TRBJ2-7 15
CATSGGDDQPQHF TGTGCCACCAGTGGAGGGGACGATCAGCCCCAGCATTTT - TRBV24-1 few TRBJ1-5 13
CASSYGTGANVLTF TGTGCCAGCAGTTACGGGACAGGAGCCAACGTCCTGACTTTC TRBD1 TRBV6-5 many TRBJ2-6 14
CASSLDAGGGRKNIQYF TGTGCCAGCAGCTTAGACGCCGGAGGGGGACGCAAAAACATTCAGTACTTC - TRBV7-9 - TRBJ2-4 17
CASSRAAGYTF TGTGCCAGCAGCCGAGCGGCGGGCTACACCTTC - TRBV7-2 few TRBJ1-2 11
CASSQDPGAGTGELFF TGCGCCAGCAGCCAAGATCCGGGGGCGGGCACCGGGGAGCTGTTTTTT - TRBV4-3 - TRBJ2-2 16
CASRRTGGENYGYTF TGTGCCAGCAGGAGGACAGGGGGCGAGAACTATGGCTACACCTTC TRBD1 TRBV2 many TRBJ1-2 15
CSARQGNTEAFF TGCAGTGCTAGACAGGGAAACACTGAAGCTTTCTTT - TRBV20-1 - TRBJ1-1 12
CASAQGLPSGNTIYF TGTGCCAGCGCACAGGGCCTCCCCTCTGGAAACACCATATATTTT - TRBV7-9 few TRBJ1-3 15
CASSMGQGTNTIYF TGCGCCAGCAGCATGGGACAGGGGACAAACACCATATATTTT TRBD1 TRBV5-1 many TRBJ1-3 14
CASRPGPKETQYF TGTGCCAGTCGCCCCGGGCCAAAAGAGACCCAGTACTTC - TRBV2 - TRBJ2-5 13
CASSLGQGASDTQYF TGTGCCAGCAGCTTAGGACAGGGGGCATCAGATACGCAGTATTTT TRBD1 TRBV5-6 - TRBJ2-3 15
CASSGGQASTDTQYF TGCGCCAGCAGCGGCGGACAGGCTAGCACAGATACGCAGTATTTT TRBD1 TRBV4-3 many TRBJ2-3 15
CASSLVGGRADTQYF TGTGCCAGCAGCTTAGTTGGTGGGAGGGCAGATACGCAGTATTTT TRBD2 TRBV11-2 many TRBJ2-3 15
CASSQDAGGVHGYTF TGTGCCAGCAGCCAAGATGCAGGGGGCGTCCATGGCTACACCTTC TRBD1 TRBV3-1 - TRBJ1-2 15
CASSWDRQSYSGNTIYF TGTGCCAGCAGTTGGGATCGACAGAGTTACTCTGGAAACACCATATATTTT - TRBV6-6 - TRBJ1-3 17
CASRPGLAGGWGETQYF TGTGCCAGCAGGCCCGGACTAGCGGGGGGCTGGGGAGAGACCCAGTACTTC TRBD2 TRBV2 - TRBJ2-5 17
CSAGANGANVLTF TGCAGTGCAGGGGCTAATGGGGCCAACGTCCTGACTTTC - TRBV20-1 - TRBJ2-6 13
CASSPKGGSYEQYF TGTGCCAGCAGCCCTAAGGGAGGGTCCTACGAGCAGTACTTC TRBD2 TRBV5-4 few TRBJ2-7 14
CASSHTGEGGYTF TGTGCCAGCAGTCATACAGGGGAGGGCGGCTACACCTTC TRBD1 TRBV12-3/TRBV12-4 few TRBJ1-2 13
CATRKTGTGNTDTQYF TGTGCCACCAGGAAGACGGGGACAGGGAACACAGATACGCAGTATTTT TRBD1 TRBV24-1 few TRBJ2-3 16
CASRSSGGKSNEQFF TGTGCCAGCAGGAGTAGCGGGGGGAAGAGTAATGAGCAGTTCTTC TRBD2 TRBV12-3/TRBV12-4 few TRBJ2-1 15
CASSLDFTSGNTIYF TGCGCCAGCAGCTTGGACTTTACCTCTGGAAACACCATATATTTT - TRBV5-1 - TRBJ1-3 15
CASSLGHRGSYEQYF TGCGCCAGCAGCTTGGGGCACAGGGGCTCCTACGAGCAGTACTTC TRBD1 TRBV5-1 - TRBJ2-7 15
CASSFSGTDNEQFF TGTGCCAGCAGCTTCTCAGGGACAGACAATGAGCAGTTCTTC TRBD1 TRBV11-2 many TRBJ2-1 14
CASSLDRLVEAFF TGTGCCAGCAGTCTCGACAGGCTTGTTGAAGCTTTCTTT - TRBV2 few TRBJ1-1 13
CASSKFPGLTQETQYF TGTGCCAGCTCAAAATTCCCGGGACTGACACAAGAGACCCAGTACTTC - TRBV18 - TRBJ2-5 16
CSAAPRQNTEAFF TGCAGTGCTGCCCCTCGGCAGAACACTGAAGCTTTCTTT - TRBV20-1 few TRBJ1-1 13
CSGRWETQYF TGCAGCGGGCGCTGGGAGACCCAGTACTTC - TRBV29-1 - TRBJ2-5 10
CASSEVPGNTIYF TGTGCCAGCAGTGAAGTGCCTGGAAACACCATATATTTT - TRBV2 many TRBJ1-3 13
CASTLGVSYNEQFF TGTGCCAGCACCCTAGGAGTCTCCTACAATGAGCAGTTCTTC - TRBV28 - TRBJ2-1 14
CSARPSRSSYNEQFF TGCAGTGCTAGGCCTAGCCGTAGCTCCTACAATGAGCAGTTCTTC - TRBV20-1 few TRBJ2-1 15
CASSLSTGPQETQYF TGCGCCAGCAGCTTGTCCACCGGCCCCCAAGAGACCCAGTACTTC - TRBV5-1 many TRBJ2-5 15
CTSSTRTGKFAPSDNSNQPQHF TGCACCAGCAGCACCCGGACAGGGAAGTTCGCCCCCTCCGATAATAGCAATCAGCCCCAGCATTTT - TRBV1 many TRBJ1-5 22